This T cell receptor (beta chain) was observed in a study of cytomegalovirus exposure and HLA in healthy donors. Findings and limits, study-wide: Clonal expansion, a later analysis showed, was greater in HLA-associated TCR beta chains than in equally common others. Later genetic work tied a missense DCLRE1C variant to beta-chain V and J trimming. TRBV6-2, TRBV6-3 and some other V segments were unresolvable in 87-base-pair reads. Among the sequence variants, a highly shared cluster was likely an artifact of sequencing.

A multiplex PCR was run with 60 Vbeta primers and 13 Jbeta primers. The repertoire was sequenced with immunoSEQ multiplex PCR; TCRdb's copy has only in-frame clones and lacks some. This table holds around 110,000 clones, roughly 9% found once. The CDR3 covers 15 residues. Germline assignment: CDR1 SGHTA and CDR2 FQGTGA. Trimming left V 1 base short and J 0 bases short, with 8 bases between. In its sample, this clone was seen a few times. Its antigen is not known. This receptor was identified in a man in his thirties or forties in good health and CMV-seronegative. Specimen: PBMCs. The gene calls are TRBV7-3 and TRBJ2-3; D unclear. The CDR3 reads CASSLNSLSTDTQYF. The CDR3 DNA sequence: TGTGCCAGCAGCTTAAATAGTTTGAGCACAGATACGCAGTATTTT.